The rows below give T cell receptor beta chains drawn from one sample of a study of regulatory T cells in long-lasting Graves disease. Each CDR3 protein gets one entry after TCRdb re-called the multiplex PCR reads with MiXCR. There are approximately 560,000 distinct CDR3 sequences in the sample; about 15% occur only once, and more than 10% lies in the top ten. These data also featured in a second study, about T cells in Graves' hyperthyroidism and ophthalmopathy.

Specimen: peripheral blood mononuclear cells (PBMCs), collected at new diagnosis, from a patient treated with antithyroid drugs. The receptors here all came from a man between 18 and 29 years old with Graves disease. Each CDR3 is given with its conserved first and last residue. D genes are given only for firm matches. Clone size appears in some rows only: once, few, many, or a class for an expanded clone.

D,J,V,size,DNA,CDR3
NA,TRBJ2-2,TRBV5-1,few,TGCGCCAGCAGCGCCTCTATGAACACCGGGGAGCTGTTTTTT,CASSASMNTGELFF
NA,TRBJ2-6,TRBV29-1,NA,TGCAGCGTTAGCCTTGCTGGGGCCAACGTCCTGACTTTC,CSVSLAGANVLTF
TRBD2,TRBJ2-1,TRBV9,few,TGTGCCAGCAGCGTACGGGAGGCCTCCTACAATGAGCAGTTCTTC,CASSVREASYNEQFF
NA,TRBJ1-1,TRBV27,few,TGTGCCAGCAGTCCGATTGGAGCGCGGGATGAAGCTTTCTTT,CASSPIGARDEAFF
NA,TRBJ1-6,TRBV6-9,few,TGTGCCAGCAGTTGGCGGGAGCGCTCACCCCTCCACTTT,CASSWRERSPLHF
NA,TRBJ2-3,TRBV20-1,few,TGCAGTGCTAGGAGGCAGGGGTACGGAGCAGATACGCAGTATTTT,CSARRQGYGADTQYF
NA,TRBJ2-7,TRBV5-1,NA,TGCGCCAGCAGCTTGCAGCCGGACACCTACGAGCAGTACTTC,CASSLQPDTYEQYF
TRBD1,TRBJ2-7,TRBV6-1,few,TGTGCCAGCAGCTCGTATGGACAGGGATTCTACGAGCAGTACTTC,CASSSYGQGFYEQYF
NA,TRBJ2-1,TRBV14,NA,TGTGCCAGCAGCCAAGTAGCGGTCTTTGCTGAGCAGTTCTTC,CASSQVAVFAEQFF
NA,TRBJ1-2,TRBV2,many,TGTGCCAGCATGCAATCTAACTATGGCTACACCTTC,CASMQSNYGYTF
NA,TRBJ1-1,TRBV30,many,TGTGCCTGGAGCGTAGCCGGGGTAGGTAACACTGAAGCTTTCTTT,CAWSVAGVGNTEAFF
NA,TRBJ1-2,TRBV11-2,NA,TGTGCCAGCAGCTCCAGTTTAGTCAATAACTATGGCTACACCTTC,CASSSSLVNNYGYTF
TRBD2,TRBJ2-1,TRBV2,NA,TGTGCCAGCAGGCCGACTAGCGGGATGTACAATGAGCAGTTCTTC,CASRPTSGMYNEQFF
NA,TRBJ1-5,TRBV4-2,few,TGTGCCAGCAGCCAAGGTACGGCAGCCCACAATCAGCCCCAGCATTTT,CASSQGTAAHNQPQHF
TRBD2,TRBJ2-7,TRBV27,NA,TGTGCCAGCAGCCAAGTTCAAGCGGGAGGGCCCAGCGAGCAGTACTTC,CASSQVQAGGPSEQYF
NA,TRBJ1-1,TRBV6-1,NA,TGTGCCACCAGAAAAGATGGACAGATCTTGAACACTGAAGCTTTCTTT,CATRKDGQILNTEAFF
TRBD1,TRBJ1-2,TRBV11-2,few,TGTGCCAGCAGCGTAGAGGGGCTAGACAGGGCCTATGGCTACACCTTC,CASSVEGLDRAYGYTF
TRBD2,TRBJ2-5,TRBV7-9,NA,TGTGCCAGCTCTCGGCCCCCTAGCGGCACTACAATGGGGGAGCAGTACTTC,CASSRPPSGTTMGEQYF
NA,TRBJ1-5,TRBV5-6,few,TGTGCCAGCAGCTTAGGGGTTATGGCCAATCAGCCCCAGCATTTT,CASSLGVMANQPQHF
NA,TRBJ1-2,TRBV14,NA,TGTGCCAGCAGCCAAGAAGGGGGTGGCCTCACCTTC,CASSQEGGGLTF
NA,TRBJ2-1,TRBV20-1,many,TGCAGTGCCCTCGGAGGGGCCGCCTCCTACAATGAGCAGTTCTTC,CSALGGAASYNEQFF
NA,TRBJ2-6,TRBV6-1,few,TGTGCCAGCAGTCGTGACAGCCCTTCCTCTGGGGCCAACGTCCTGACTTTC,CASSRDSPSSGANVLTF
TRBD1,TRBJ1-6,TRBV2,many,TGTGCCAGCAGTGAAACCTCGACAGGGGTGGCTTCACCCCTCCACTTT,CASSETSTGVASPLHF
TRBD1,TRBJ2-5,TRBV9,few,TGTGCCAGCAGCATATCAGGGGGCGGGGAGGAGACCCAGTACTTC,CASSISGGGEETQYF
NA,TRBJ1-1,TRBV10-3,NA,TGTGCCATCAGTGAAAGGGGGAACACTGAAGCTTTCTTT,CAISERGNTEAFF
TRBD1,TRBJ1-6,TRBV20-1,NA,TGCAGTGCCCCGCCGGGACAGGGCTACGCACCCCTCCACTTT,CSAPPGQGYAPLHF
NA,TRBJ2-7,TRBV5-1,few,TGCGCCAGCAGCTCGTCGGCGAACTACGAGCAGTACTTC,CASSSSANYEQYF
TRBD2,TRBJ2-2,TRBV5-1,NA,TGCGCCAGCGGCTTAGTAGGGACTAGCGACACCGGGGAGCTGTTTTTT,CASGLVGTSDTGELFF
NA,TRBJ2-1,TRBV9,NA,TGTGCCAGCAGCGTGGGAGCCTACAATGAGCAGTTCTTC,CASSVGAYNEQFF
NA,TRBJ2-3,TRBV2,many,TGTGCCAGCAGTGAATATGCCCCAGATACGCAGTATTTT,CASSEYAPDTQYF
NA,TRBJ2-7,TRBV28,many,TGTGCCAGCAGACAAAGGGGGGCCGAGCAGTACTTC,CASRQRGAEQYF
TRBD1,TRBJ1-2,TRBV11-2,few,TGTGCCAGCAGCCCCGACAGGGCTGGCTACACCTTC,CASSPDRAGYTF
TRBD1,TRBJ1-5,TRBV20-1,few,TGCAGTGCTAGAGAGGCGAAAAGACAGGGGGTTTTCTATAGCAATCAGCCCCAGCATTTT,CSAREAKRQGVFYSNQPQHF
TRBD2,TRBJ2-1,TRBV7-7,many,TGTGCTAGCAGCCCCCTGATTAGCGGGTCCCCCTACAATGAGCAGTTCTTC,CASSPLISGSPYNEQFF
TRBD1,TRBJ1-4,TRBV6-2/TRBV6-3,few,TGTGCCAGCAGTCCCGCAGGGGGCACGGATGAAAAACTGTTTTTT,CASSPAGGTDEKLFF
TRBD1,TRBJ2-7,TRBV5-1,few,TGCGCCAGCAGCCAGGGGGTTCGGGAGCAGTACTTC,CASSQGVREQYF
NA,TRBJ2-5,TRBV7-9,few,TGTGCCAGCAGCTTAAGCAAACTTAAAGAGACCCAGTACTTC,CASSLSKLKETQYF
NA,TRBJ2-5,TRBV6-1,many,TGTGCCAGCTCCCTGACCTTCCAAGAGACCCAGTACTTC,CASSLTFQETQYF
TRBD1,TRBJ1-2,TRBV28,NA,TGTGCCAGCATCCCGGGACAGGGATCCGGAGGCTACACCTTC,CASIPGQGSGGYTF
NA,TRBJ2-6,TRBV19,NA,TGTGCCATCAACGACCCGGCTGGGGCCAACGTCCTGACTTTC,CAINDPAGANVLTF
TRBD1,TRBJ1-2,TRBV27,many,TGTGCCAGCAGTTTCGGGACAGGGTTCTATGGCTACACCTTC,CASSFGTGFYGYTF
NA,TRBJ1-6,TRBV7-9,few,TGTGCCAGCAGCCTCGTAGCAATCAATTCACCCCTCCACTTT,CASSLVAINSPLHF
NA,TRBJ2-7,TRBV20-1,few,TGCAGTGCCGTTAAGGGCCCCTACTCCTACGAGCAGTACTTC,CSAVKGPYSYEQYF
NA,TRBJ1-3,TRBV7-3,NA,TGTGCCAGCAGTCCGCGAGATGGAAACACCATATATTTT,CASSPRDGNTIYF
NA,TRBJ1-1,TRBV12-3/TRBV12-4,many,TGTGCCAGCAGTCCCGCCCCGGGGGGTCTCACTGAAGCTTTCTTT,CASSPAPGGLTEAFF
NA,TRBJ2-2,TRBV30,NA,TGTGCCTGGAGACCACTTTCCGGGGAGCTGTTTTTT,CAWRPLSGELFF
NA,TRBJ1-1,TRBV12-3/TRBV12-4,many,TGTGCCAGCAGTTTAAACGGGCAGGCAGAAGCTTTCTTT,CASSLNGQAEAFF
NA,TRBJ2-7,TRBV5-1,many,TGCGCCAGCAGCTTGGACGGGAGAGGTTCCTACGAGCAGTACTTC,CASSLDGRGSYEQYF
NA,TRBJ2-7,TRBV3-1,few,TGTGCCAGCAGCTACAAGCGTCATCTCTCCTACGAGCAGTACTTC,CASSYKRHLSYEQYF
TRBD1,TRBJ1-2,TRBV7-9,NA,TGTGCCAGCAGCCCCCCGTCGACAGGGGCCTATGGCTACACCTTC,CASSPPSTGAYGYTF
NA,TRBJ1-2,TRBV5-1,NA,TGCGCCAGCACCGAAGGCGGGGGAAGCTATGGCTACACCTTC,CASTEGGGSYGYTF
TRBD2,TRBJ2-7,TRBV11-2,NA,TGTGCCAGCAGCTTAGACTGGACTAGCGGGAGGGCCCTTAGCTCCTACGAGCAGTACTTC,CASSLDWTSGRALSSYEQYF
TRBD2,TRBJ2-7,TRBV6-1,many,TGTGCCAGCAGTCTCCCGGGCGGGAGGAACTACGAGCAGTACTTC,CASSLPGGRNYEQYF
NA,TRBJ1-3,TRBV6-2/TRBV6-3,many,TGTGCCAGCAGTGACCGGGGGGCGAGAGGAAACACCATATATTTT,CASSDRGARGNTIYF
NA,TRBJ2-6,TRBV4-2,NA,TGTGCCAGCAGCCTGGGCGATTGGGGCTCTGGGGCCAACGTCCTGACTTTC,CASSLGDWGSGANVLTF
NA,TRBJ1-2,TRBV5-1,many,TGCGCCAGCAGCCCAGTTTCCAGGGAAGTTGACTATGGCTACACCTTC,CASSPVSREVDYGYTF